Each of the 12 T cell receptor beta chains below was sequenced from the same sample in a study of early stage breast cancer tumors. TCRdb keeps only in-frame clones here, not all; method: immunoSEQ multiplex PCR. The top ten clones hold about 4.5% of a sample with fewer than 70,000 clones, around 80% of them seen once. Sequencing input: blood. These receptor sequences come from a person aged 35-49 years with breast cancer.

This chain joins TRBV2 and TRBJ2-7; D call uncertain. Trimming took 8 bases from V and 7 from J, leaving 12 bases between them. The CDR3 covers 11 residues. Germline loops: CDR1 SNHLY, CDR2 FYNNEI. In DNA form, the CDR3 reads TGTGCCAGCGTTCAAATTAGGGAGCAGTACTTC. Translating it yields CASVQIREQYF.

The chain uses TRBV7-9 and TRBJ1-2, with D unresolved. V was trimmed by 4 bases and J by 5 bases, leaving 11 bases between them. Germline V gene sequence: CDR1 SEHNR, CDR2 FQNEAQ (reference sequence). This CDR3 contains 13 residues. The CDR3 sequence: CASSSGPSYGYTF. CDR3 DNA sequence: TGTGCCAGCAGCTCCGGGCCTTCATATGGCTACACCTTC.

The chain uses TRBV19 and TRBJ2-7; TRBD2 agrees at 7 bases. This CDR3 comprises 15 residues. The V gene's germline CDR1 is LNHDA and CDR2 SQIVND (reference sequence). The V segment lost 0 bases and the J segment 5 bases; nucleotides outside the gene matches: 7. This CDR3 reads CASSIDRGGFNEQYF. CDR3 bases: TGTGCCAGTAGTATAGATCGGGGAGGGTTCAACGAGCAGTACTTC.

The chain employs TRBV19 and TRBJ2-1; TRBD1 aligns across 7 bases. Per the germline V gene, CDR1 is LNHDA and CDR2 is SQIVND (reference sequence). V was clipped by 4 bases and J by 4 bases; unmatched bases: 4. CDR3 size: 14 residues. CDR3 in amino acids: CASSTDRVYNEQFF. CDR3 bases: TGTGCCAGTAGTACCGACAGGGTATACAATGAGCAGTTCTTC.

The V gene is TRBV28, the J gene TRBJ1-5; D remains unclear. This CDR3 has 15 residues. Germline lookup yields CDR1 MDHEN and CDR2 SYDVKM. Trimming pared 2 bases from V and 1 base from J, leaving 9 bases between. The CDR3 region has the DNA TGTGCCAGCAGTTTAATTGGTGGAAGCAATCAGCCCCAGCATTTT. Residues: CASSLIGGSNQPQHF.

The chain employs TRBV7-2 and TRBJ2-5, with D possibly being TRBD1 (6 bases). Trimming took 4 bases from V and 3 from J, leaving 12 bases between them. Germline V gene data show CDR1 as SGHTA and CDR2 as FQGNSA. This CDR3 region has 14 residues. The CDR3 nucleotides are TGTGCCAGCAGCTCCACCGGGACAAAAGAGACCCAGTACTTC. Protein sequence: CASSSTGTKETQYF.

The J gene is TRBJ1-4, the V gene TRBV5-8, with 7 bases lining up with TRBD1. The CDR3 has 14 amino acids. The germline CDR1 and CDR2 sequences are SGHTS and YDEGEE. Unmatched junction bases numbered 8, after V lost 4 bases and J lost 8 bases. Written as DNA, the CDR3 is TGTGCCAGCAGCCCCGACAGGGTTGAGGAAAAACTGTTTTTT. Protein product: CASSPDRVEEKLFF.

The chain uses TRBV30 and TRBJ2-7; 12 nucleotides line up with TRBD2. The V gene end was trimmed by 0 bases and the J gene end by 9 bases; junction bases not matched to a gene: 9. Germline V gene sequence: CDR1 GTSNPN, CDR2 SVGIG (reference sequence). The CDR3 is 15 residues long. The CDR3, as DNA: TGTGCCTGGAGTGTACTTCTAGCGGGAGGGGGACGGCAGTACTTC. It codes for CAWSVLLAGGGRQYF.

This chain uses TRBV27 with TRBJ1-4; the D is unclear. CDR1 and CDR2 from the germline V gene are MNHEY and SMNVEV (reference sequence). V shed 2 bases and J shed 2 bases, with 6 bases lying between them. This CDR3 is 14 amino acids long. The CDR3 bases are TGTGCCAGCAGTTTACTAGGGACTAATGAAAAACTGTTTTTT. Protein: CASSLLGTNEKLFF. Supplemented by reference TRBV27 and TRBJ1-4, the full variable domain reads EAQVTQNPRYLITVTGKKLTVTCSQNMNHEYMSWYRQDPGLGLRQIYYSMNVEVTDKGDVPEGYKVSRKEKRNFPLILESPSPNQTSLYFCASSLLGTNEKLFFGSGTQLSVL.

The sample holds a few counts of this clone. The sample carries other DNA sequences with the same CDR3. V usage is TRBV7-9 and J usage is TRBJ2-1; D unresolved. The V end was cut by 1 base, the J end by 4 bases, with 2 bases between. Per the germline V gene, CDR1 is SEHNR and CDR2 is FQNEAQ (reference sequence). The CDR3 loop spans 12 amino acids. The CDR3 nucleotides are TGTGCCAGCAGCTTAGGTTACAATGAGCAGTTCTTC. Its translation is CASSLGYNEQFF.

This chain links TRBV6-1 with TRBJ2-3; 9 nucleotides match TRBD2. There are 15 residues in the CDR3. The germline V gene encodes CDR1 MNHNS and CDR2 SASEGT. Trimming cost V 4 bases and J 8 bases; bases outside gene matches: 10. The CDR3 DNA reads TGTGCCAGCAGTGCTCTGACTAGCGGTTCTGGTACGCAGTATTTT. Protein sequence: CASSALTSGSGTQYF.

This clone occurred once. The chain uses TRBV6-5 and TRBJ2-7, with a weak D call TRBD1 (5 bases). V dropped 6 bases and J dropped 1 base, with 13 bases sitting between them. Germline lookup yields CDR1 MNHEY and CDR2 SVGAGI. CDR3 size: 14 residues. CDR3 DNA sequence: TGTGCCAGCAGCAAAGACAGCAGTTCCTACGAGCAGTACTTC. Protein product: CASSKDSSSYEQYF.